The following is a T cell receptor (beta chain) sequence with its context. Its target is not known. Profiled with immunoSEQ multiplex PCR; TCRdb holds only in-frame clones, not every one. The data contain some 64,000 clones, 60% to 85% of them singletons. The source of the sample is a study of radiation and T cells in renal cell carcinoma. Whole-study findings and limits: Top tumor clonotypes rose in blood 2 weeks post-radiation, then contracted. Pretreatment tumor biopsies were lacking, so baseline clonotypes are unknown.

As to time point: blood 4 weeks post-SBRT, at nephrectomy. The treatment denotes: 15 Gy SBRT to primary tumor, nephrectomy 4 weeks later. Nephrectomy followed 15 Gy stereotactic body radiation by 4 weeks. Blood was sampled at baseline, 2 weeks and 4 weeks after SBRT. The TCR sequence derives from a man in his 60s with renal cell carcinoma. The sample was blood, taken from a patient whose treatment included radiotherapy and nephrectomy.

The CDR3 bases are TGTGCCAGCAGTACCGGGACTAGCGGGACTGAGCAGTTCTTC. Translating gives CASSTGTSGTEQFF. The chain uses TRBV6-5 and TRBJ2-1, with 13 bases matching TRBD2. After removal of 5 bases from V and 9 bases from J, the junction contained 4 bases not matched to a gene. The CDR3 has 14 amino acids. Germline V gene sequence: CDR1 MNHEY, CDR2 SVGAGI.